The 8 T cell receptor beta chains reported below all come from one sample, sequenced in a study of human T cells and chemical hapten exposure. Whole blood that had not been fractionated was the source of extracted total RNA. TCRdb redid the calling of the 5' RACE reads with MiXCR, one entry per CDR3 protein. Here the sample spans approximately 140,000 distinct CDR3 sequences, about 4.3% being singletons. All receptors come from a female donor in good health.

This clonotype was detected many times. The chain uses TRBV29-1 and TRBJ2-1, with D possibly TRBD1 on 5 matching bases. The CDR3 runs 13 residues. Trimming shortened V by 3 bases and J by 10 bases, and 16 bases separated the two germline ends. Germline V gene sequence: CDR1 SQVTM, CDR2 ANQGSEA. The CDR3 nucleotides read TGCAGCGTTGACCCTGGGGCAGCTCGCGAGCAGTTCTTC. Protein sequence: CSVDPGAAREQFF.

The J gene is TRBJ1-2, the V gene TRBV10-2, with D possibly matching TRBD1 (5 bases). The CDR3 has 13 amino acids. The germline V gene encodes CDR1 WSHSY and CDR2 SAAADI. Trimming left V 6 bases short and J 6 bases short, with 14 bases between. In nucleotides, the CDR3 is TGCGCCAGCAGGGGGCCCTTCCTAGATGGCTACACCTTC. Translating gives CASRGPFLDGYTF.

This clonotype showed up many times. CDR3 sequence (DNA): TGCAGTCCGCCTGACGGCACAGATACGCAGTATTTT. It codes for CSPPDGTDTQYF. This chain connects TRBV20-1 to TRBJ2-3; D is unresolved. This CDR3 is built from 12 residues. From germline, CDR1 is DFQATT and CDR2 SNEGSKA (reference sequence). The germline V and J ends were trimmed by 8 bases and 1 base, with 10 bases remaining between them.

There are many counts of this clonotype. This rearrangement joins TRBV9 to TRBJ2-3, with D possibly matching TRBD1 (6 bases). The CDR3 runs to 15 residues. Germline CDR1 and CDR2: SGDLS and YYNGEE. The V end lost 0 bases, the J end lost 5 bases, and 13 bases lay between the germline ends. The CDR3 protein is CASSVVGQGLDTQYF. CDR3 DNA sequence: TGTGCCAGCAGCGTAGTAGGTCAGGGGCTAGATACGCAGTATTTT.

Many counts were recorded for this clonotype. The gene calls are TRBV6-5 and TRBJ1-4; D call uncertain. The CDR3 spans 14 residues. Trimming removed 5 bases at V and 7 bases at J, with 14 bases between. Germline lookup yields CDR1 MNHEY and CDR2 SVGAGI. The CDR3 bases are TGTGCCAGCAGTCGGGTGTCACGGGGTGAAAAACTGTTTTTT. It codes for CASSRVSRGEKLFF.

This clonotype was seen just once. Just one base apart from a much larger clone, this may be a read error. V gene TRBV5-1 combines with J gene TRBJ2-2; either TRBD1 or TRBD2 may fit D (5 bases each). Germline V CDR1 and CDR2: SGHRS, YFSETQ. The CDR3 totals 12 residues. The CDR3 loop is CASSRTLGELYF. CDR3 coding DNA: TGCGCCAGCAGCCGTACCCTAGGGGAGCTGTATTTT.

The rearrangement links TRBV4-2 to TRBJ1-5, with 10 bases matching TRBD1. Germline CDR1 reads LGHNA; CDR2 reads YNFKEQ. The CDR3 consists of 16 residues. Losses at the gene ends were 2 bases for V and 8 bases for J; bases not matched to a gene: 9. CDR3 in DNA: TGTGCCAGCAGCCAACCCGGGACAGGGGAGTTAAAGCCCCAGCATTTT. Protein: CASSQPGTGELKPQHF.

At least ten counts were recorded for this clonotype. The chain is built from TRBV5-6 and TRBJ1-1, with D possibly matching TRBD1 (6 bases). CDR3 length equals 14 residues. Trimming took 7 bases from V and 5 from J, leaving 18 bases between them. The germline CDR1 and CDR2 sequences are SGHDT and YYEEEE. CDR3 coding DNA: TGTGCCAGCGCCCTTCCCACAGGGATGACTGAAGCTTTCTTT. Encoded protein: CASALPTGMTEAFF. Full variable domain (missing parts from reference TRBV5-6 and TRBJ1-1): DAGVTQSPTHLIKTRGQQVTLRCSPKSGHDTVSWYQQALGQGPQFIFQYYEEEERQRGNFPDRFSGHQFPNYSSELNVNALLLGDSALYLCASALPTGMTEAFFGQGTRLTVV.